Presented here are 13 T cell receptor beta chains from one specimen sequenced in a study of CD8 T cells in Susac syndrome (dated by TCRdb to about 2019). The library was prepared using the immunoSEQ multiplex PCR assay. RNA was extracted with the RNeasy kit and about 0.5 to 1 ug was reverse transcribed using random hexamers. TCRdb reprocessed the public reads (quality trimming at Q25 with fastp, clone calling with MiXCR) and kept in-frame beta chains. CDR3 protein duplicates are merged, each entry listing the most common genes and DNA. In this sample the table shows some 96,000 distinct CDR3 sequences, roughly 94% of which occur a single time. The top ten clones comprise less than 0.4% of the sample. Sequencing input: CD4+ T cells from PBMCs. These receptors were taken from a human donor with Susac syndrome.

The genes are TRBV3-1 and TRBJ2-3; D could derive from TRBD1 or TRBD2 (6 bases each). This CDR3 is 18 amino acids long. The ends were cut back, 4 bases at V and 2 bases at J, with 22 bases in the middle. The germline gives CDR1 LGHDT, CDR2 YNNKEL (reference sequence). CDR3 nucleotide sequence: TGTGCCAGCAGCCGCCCGACCCTCGGAGGGGGGATCACAGATACGCAGTATTTT. It specifies CASSRPTLGGGITDTQYF.

The chain is built from TRBV29-1 and TRBJ1-2; D ambiguous. The CDR3 runs to 15 residues. V was clipped by 4 bases and J by 2 bases, with 17 bases between them. The germline V gene has CDR1 SQVTM and CDR2 ANQGSEA. CDR3 in DNA: TGCAGCGTTGCCCCGGGGTCCGTCGTCAACTATGGCTACACCTTC. This translates into CSVAPGSVVNYGYTF.

V usage is TRBV2 and J usage is TRBJ1-6; D is uncertain. The CDR3 contains 16 residues. From germline, CDR1 is SNHLY and CDR2 FYNNEI. V lost 4 bases and J lost 10, with 20 bases in between. The CDR3 protein is CASSGRGAPRGSPLHF. The CDR3 DNA is TGTGCCAGCAGTGGCCGGGGAGCGCCCCGAGGGTCACCCCTCCACTTT.

This chain links TRBV15 with TRBJ1-2; TRBD1 matches at 10 bases. The V and J ends lost 3 bases and 2 bases, in that order; junction bases with no gene match: 3. The germline CDR1 and CDR2 sequences are LNHNV and YYDKDF (reference sequence). This CDR3 contains 15 residues. In nucleotides, the CDR3 is TGTGCCACCAGCAGCGGGACAGGGGCGAACTATGGCTACACCTTC. This sequence encodes CATSSGTGANYGYTF.

This chain connects TRBV29-1 to TRBJ2-3; 9 positions match TRBD1. Trimming cost V 5 bases and J 1 base; bases outside gene matches: 7. Germline CDR1 reads SQVTM; CDR2 reads ANQGSEA. This CDR3 has 15 amino acids. In DNA, the CDR3 is TGCAGCGTTTCCCGGGACAGGGAAGGCACAGATACGCAGTATTTT. It yields the protein CSVSRDREGTDTQYF.

The chain uses TRBV15 and TRBJ2-3, with D unclear. The CDR3 extends over 11 amino acids. The germline gives CDR1 LNHNV, CDR2 YYDKDF (reference sequence). Deletions cut 5 bases from V and 5 bases from J, with 5 bases between. CDR3: CATSEVDTQYF. CDR3 DNA sequence: TGTGCCACCAGCGAGGTAGATACGCAGTATTTT.

The rearrangement links TRBV30 to TRBJ1-1, with 8 bases identical to TRBD1. The CDR3 covers 12 residues. From germline, CDR1 is GTSNPN and CDR2 SVGIG (reference sequence). Losses at the gene ends were 5 bases for V and 7 bases for J; bases not matched to a gene: 6. CDR3 sequence: CAWGRGQGEAFF. CDR3 DNA sequence: TGTGCCTGGGGCAGGGGGCAGGGTGAAGCTTTCTTT.

This sequence joins TRBV18 and TRBJ2-1; maybe TRBD2 (6 bases). Germline V CDR1 and CDR2: KGHSH, LQKENI. The CDR3 spans 15 residues. V was pared by 6 bases and J by 0 bases, with 12 bases between. This CDR3 reads CASSNAGISYNEQFF. CDR3 nucleotide sequence: TGTGCCAGCTCGAACGCGGGGATCTCCTACAATGAGCAGTTCTTC.

This sequence joins TRBV5-1 and TRBJ2-3, with 8 bases matching TRBD2. The CDR3 has 16 amino acids. With V trimmed by 2 bases and J by 1 base, 6 bases remained unmatched. The V gene's germline CDR1 is SGHRS and CDR2 YFSETQ. The CDR3 DNA follows: TGCGCCAGCAGCTTATCCGGGACTAGAGGCACAGATACGCAGTATTTT. Translated: CASSLSGTRGTDTQYF.

This clonotype appeared a single time. The chain has TRBV7-2 and TRBJ2-1, with no clear D. V lost 6 bases and J 6 bases, leaving 9 bases between the germline ends. The CDR3 contains 12 residues. From germline, CDR1 is SGHTA and CDR2 FQGNSA. The CDR3 region is CASRSASNEQFF. The CDR3 coding sequence is TGTGCCAGCAGATCAGCGTCCAATGAGCAGTTCTTC.

The chain joins TRBV7-2 to TRBJ2-1, with D perhaps TRBD1 (6 bases). Between the trimmed V and J ends, which lost 3 bases and 3 bases, there was a span of 12 bases. CDR1 and CDR2 (germline): SGHTA, FQGNSA. The CDR3 is 15 amino acids. CDR3 protein: CASSLNREDYNEQFF. As DNA, the CDR3 is TGTGCCAGCAGCTTGAACAGGGAAGACTACAATGAGCAGTTCTTC.

V usage is TRBV12-3 or TRBV12-4 and J usage is TRBJ2-5, with unresolved D. The germline V and J ends were trimmed by 4 bases and 0 bases, with 12 bases remaining between them. CDR3 length: 15 amino acids. The CDR3 region is CASSSTWAYQETQYF. The CDR3 coding sequence is TGTGCCAGCAGTTCGACATGGGCGTACCAAGAGACCCAGTACTTC.

The rearrangement links TRBV5-1 to TRBJ1-2, with D perhaps matching TRBD1 (5 bases). The CDR3 sequence is 15 residues long. V lost 2 bases and J lost 4, with 15 bases in between. Germline values: CDR1 SGHRS, CDR2 YFSETQ. The CDR3 DNA follows: TGCGCCAGCAGCTTAGGGCAGGGCCCCTCCTATGGCTACACCTTC. Its translation: CASSLGQGPSYGYTF.